Listed below are T cell receptor beta chains from one sample, sequenced in a study of Graves' ophthalmopathy and Graves' hyperthyroidism. TCRdb passed the multiplex PCR reads through MiXCR, listing each CDR3 protein once. Found here are 500,000 to 800,000 distinct CDR3 sequences, over 40% of them singletons; the top ten hold 3% to 4%. The sequencing input was peripheral blood. Receptor source: an adult man with Graves' ophthalmopathy. CDR3s include the opening cysteine and the closing phenylalanine or tryptophan. Fields, in order: CDR3 protein, CDR3 DNA, V gene, J gene, clone size, D gene. D genes are given only for firm matches. Not all rows give a size; the values are once, few, many and, for expanded clones, a class.

cdr3_aa: CASSSVGEETQYF; cdr3_nt: TGTGCCAGCAGTTCGGTGGGGGAGGAGACCCAGTACTTC; v_call: TRBV6-6; j_call: TRBJ2-5; clone_size: .; d_call: .
cdr3_aa: CASSLMGDSASPLHF; cdr3_nt: TGCGCCAGCAGCTTGATGGGGGACAGTGCTTCACCCCTCCACTTT; v_call: TRBV5-1; j_call: TRBJ1-6; clone_size: many; d_call: TRBD1
cdr3_aa: CASSLWEQGPGELFF; cdr3_nt: TGTGCCAGCAGTTTGTGGGAGCAGGGCCCCGGGGAGCTGTTTTTT; v_call: TRBV12-3/TRBV12-4; j_call: TRBJ2-2; clone_size: few; d_call: .
cdr3_aa: CASSPRDLLSTF; cdr3_nt: TGTGCCAGCAGCCCCAGGGACTTACTTTCCACCTTC; v_call: TRBV7-2; j_call: TRBJ1-2; clone_size: few; d_call: .
cdr3_aa: CASSLAGTRNYEHF; cdr3_nt: TGTGCCAGCAGTTTAGCCGGGACTAGAAACTACGAGCATTTT; v_call: TRBV10-3; j_call: TRBJ1-5; clone_size: .; d_call: .
cdr3_aa: CAISERTGGHYGYTF; cdr3_nt: TGTGCCATCAGTGAAAGGACAGGGGGGCACTATGGCTACACCTTC; v_call: TRBV10-3; j_call: TRBJ1-2; clone_size: .; d_call: TRBD1
cdr3_aa: CASSLGRGAGEKLFF; cdr3_nt: TGTGCCAGCAGTTTAGGTCGGGGGGCTGGTGAAAAACTGTTTTTT; v_call: TRBV12-3/TRBV12-4; j_call: TRBJ1-4; clone_size: few; d_call: .
cdr3_aa: CASSLVRVNEKLFF; cdr3_nt: TGTGCCAGCAGCTTGGTCAGAGTTAATGAAAAACTGTTTTTT; v_call: TRBV5-8; j_call: TRBJ1-4; clone_size: many; d_call: .
cdr3_aa: CSVGRHENTEAFF; cdr3_nt: TGCAGTGTTGGGAGGCACGAGAACACTGAAGCTTTCTTT; v_call: TRBV20-1; j_call: TRBJ1-1; clone_size: .; d_call: .
cdr3_aa: CATSDRRGIGYGYTF; cdr3_nt: TGTGCCACCAGTGATCGAAGGGGGATAGGCTATGGCTACACCTTC; v_call: TRBV24-1; j_call: TRBJ1-2; clone_size: many; d_call: .
cdr3_aa: CASRGTGFF; cdr3_nt: TGTGCCAGCCGAGGGACGGGTTTCTTT; v_call: TRBV2; j_call: TRBJ1-1; clone_size: .; d_call: .
cdr3_aa: CSASDRGGANTGELFF; cdr3_nt: TGCAGTGCGAGTGACCGCGGGGGGGCGAACACCGGGGAGCTGTTTTTT; v_call: TRBV20-1; j_call: TRBJ2-2; clone_size: .; d_call: TRBD2
cdr3_aa: CASAPGLNNGYTF; cdr3_nt: TGTGCCAGCGCGCCGGGGTTGAATAATGGCTACACCTTC; v_call: TRBV12-3/TRBV12-4; j_call: TRBJ1-2; clone_size: many; d_call: .
cdr3_aa: CASSERPDTEAFF; cdr3_nt: TGTGCCAGCAGTGAAAGGCCAGACACTGAAGCTTTCTTT; v_call: TRBV6-1; j_call: TRBJ1-1; clone_size: .; d_call: .
cdr3_aa: CASGNQAAEGGFQPQHF; cdr3_nt: TGTGCCAGTGGGAATCAGGCGGCCGAAGGCGGATTTCAGCCCCAGCATTTT; v_call: TRBV19; j_call: TRBJ1-5; clone_size: few; d_call: .
cdr3_aa: CASSQRWGDNEQFF; cdr3_nt: TGTGCCAGCAGCCAACGGTGGGGGGATAATGAGCAGTTCTTC; v_call: TRBV5-6; j_call: TRBJ2-1; clone_size: .; d_call: .